The 5 T cell receptor beta chains in this list originate from one sample, sequenced in a study of CD8+ T cells in alopecia areata. cDNA prepared by RNA extraction and subsequent reverse transcription served as the template for sequencing. Clones were read by immunoSEQ multiplex PCR, and TCRdb kept only the in-frame ones, dropping some. In the table there are over 200,000 clones, about three fifths of which are singletons. The sample consisted of CD4+ T cells sorted from blood, taken at week 0. The receptors shown here come from a human donor with alopecia areata.

J is TRBJ1-6 and V is TRBV9, with TRBD1 as a possible D gene (5 bases). From germline, CDR1 is SGDLS and CDR2 YYNGEE. Trimming shortened V by 3 bases and J by 6 bases, and 16 bases separated the two germline ends. CDR3 size: 16 residues. DNA for the CDR3: TGTGCCAGCAGCGGATGGGTCGGGGGTGGTAATTCACCCCTCCACTTT. Translation gives CASSGWVGGGNSPLHF.

V gene TRBV5-1 combines with J gene TRBJ1-1, with 8 positions matching TRBD1. Trimming at V came to 4 bases and at J to 5 bases, leaving 4 bases not matched to a gene. Germline CDR1 SGHRS, CDR2 YFSETQ. CDR3 length: 13 amino acids. The DNA for the CDR3 is TGCGCCAGCAGCCCGACAGGGGAAACTGAAGCTTTCTTT. It encodes CASSPTGETEAFF.

The chain links TRBV25-1 to TRBJ2-5; 11 nucleotides line up with TRBD2. CDR1 MGHDK and CDR2 SYGVNS come from the germline V gene. The CDR3 extends over 16 amino acids. After removal of 4 bases from V and 2 bases from J, the junction contained 6 bases not matched to a gene. The chain's CDR3 is CASSAVGLAVQETQYF. DNA of the CDR3: TGTGCCAGCAGTGCGGTGGGACTAGCGGTACAAGAGACCCAGTACTTC. Full variable domain (outside the CDR3, taken from reference TRBV25-1 and TRBJ2-5): EADIYQTPRYLVIGTGKKITLECSQTMGHDKMYWYQQDPGMELHLIHYSYGVNSTEKGDLSSESTVSRIRTEHFPLTLESARPSHTSQYLCASSAVGLAVQETQYFGPGTRLLVL.

This clone was picked up a small number of times. J is TRBJ2-5 and V is TRBV10-2; possibly TRBD2 for D (5 bases). CDR3 length equals 13 residues. Germline CDR1 is WSHSY and CDR2 is SAAADI. V was clipped by 0 bases and J by 7 bases, with 9 bases between them. This CDR3 is CASSESAVMTQYF. CDR3 in DNA: TGCGCCAGCAGTGAGTCAGCGGTCATGACCCAGTACTTC.

This clone has more than one count but fewer than ten. The chain carries TRBV7-6 and TRBJ2-1; D is perhaps TRBD2 (5 bases). V was clipped by 2 bases and J by 7 bases, with 15 bases between them. CDR1 is SGHVS, CDR2 FNYEAQ, per germline. The length of the CDR3 is 15 residues. The CDR3 bases are TGTGCCAGCAGCTTACAGCGGAGACCTACGAATGAGCAGTTCTTC. Translating it yields CASSLQRRPTNEQFF. Complete variable domain (other parts from reference TRBV7-6 and TRBJ2-1): GAGVSQSPRYKVTKRGQDVALRCDPISGHVSLYWYRQALGQGPEFLTYFNYEAQQDKSGLPNDRFSAERPEGSISTLTIQRTEQRDSAMYRCASSLQRRPTNEQFFGPGTRLTVL.